This T cell receptor beta chain was obtained from a study of regulatory T cells. The primer mix had 52 TRBV and 13 TRBJ primers. TCRdb keeps only in-frame clones here, not all; method: immunoSEQ multiplex PCR. The table shows under 30,000 clones, with nearly 90% occurring only once. Study results and limitations: Hydrophobic residues at CDR3 positions 6 and 7 were enriched in conventional CD4+ T cells of CD3G-deficient patients.

Details on this clone: What it binds is not known.

The TCR comes from a child aged 10-17 years with CD3G deficiency. The sequencing sample was made of conventional CD4+ T cells sorted from blood.

The CDR3 sequence: CASSHGAGGLAGEQYF. The CDR3 DNA reads TGTGCCAGCAGCCATGGGGCAGGGGGACTAGCGGGTGAGCAGTACTTC. The gene calls are TRBV28 and TRBJ2-7; TRBD2 matches at 12 bases. CDR1 and CDR2 (germline): MDHEN, SYDVKM. The CDR3 extends over 16 amino acids. V shed 6 bases, J shed 7 bases, and the junction held 13 bases outside the gene matches.